This T cell receptor (beta chain) is drawn from a study of T-cell reconstitution after alpha-beta-depleted transplantation in children. This clonotype was picked up one time. Antigen: not known. Overall study findings and caveats: Several hundred expanded graft clones reportedly supplied alpha-beta T cells about two months after transplant. When one year had passed after transplant, most T-cell counts and diversity came from newly produced T cells. Surviving recipient cells, namely T cells and thymic progenitors, were the source of high day-60 TCRbeta diversity in some patients.

Germline CDR1 LGHNT, CDR2 FRNRAP. The length of the CDR3 is 18 residues. V lost 6 bases, J lost 6 bases, and 20 bases stayed unmatched. Unique molecular identifiers were incorporated when the TCRbeta library was constructed. TCRdb redid the calling of the PCR reads with MiXCR, one entry per CDR3 protein. The data show 780,000 or so distinct CDR3 sequences, with around 15% seen just once and around 5.3% held by the top ten. The chain is built from TRBV12-5 and TRBJ2-4; 7 bases match TRBD1. Sequenced material: PBMCs, mostly from graft donor cells, taken 360 days after TCRalphabeta/CD19-depleted stem cell transplant. The TCR comes from a male patient younger than 18 who had a stem cell transplant for acute lymphoblastic leukemia, so the T cells may come from the graft donor. CDR3 DNA sequence: TGTGCTAGTGGACAGGGCGCGTACAGGGGCCGATGGGGAAACATTCAGTACTTC. Translation: CASGQGAYRGRWGNIQYF.